The 23 T cell receptor beta chains below come from one sample, sequenced in a study of T cell clonotyping in hematopoietic cell transplantation. The protocol was immunoSEQ multiplex PCR, while the TCRdb copy is restricted to in-frame clones and leaves out a portion. The data show around 4,300 clones, approximately 96% seen once. Sequencing was performed on PBMCs, taken 100 days after allogeneic stem cell transplant. These receptors were collected from a male patient between 35 and 55 years old who had an allogeneic stem cell transplant from a related donor, so the T cells may come from the graft donor. Some clones in this sample may be carry-over from other donors' samples.

The chain joins TRBV2 to TRBJ2-7, with D perhaps matching TRBD1 or TRBD2 (6 bases each). The V end was cut by 1 base, the J end by 3 bases, with 10 bases between. The CDR3 sequence is 14 residues long. The germline CDR1 and CDR2 sequences are SNHLY and FYNNEI. CDR3 nucleotide sequence: TGTGCCAGCAGTGAAGGTGGGGGGCTCTACGAGCAGTACTTC. Encoded protein: CASSEGGGLYEQYF. The full variable domain, completed using reference TRBV2 and TRBJ2-7, is EPEVTQTPSHQVTQMGQEVILRCVPISNHLYFYWYRQILGQKVEFLVSFYNNEISEKSEIFDDQFSVERPDGSNFTLKIRSTKLEDSAMYFCASSEGGGLYEQYFGPGTRLTVT.

The chain recombines TRBV7-2 with TRBJ1-2; D perhaps matches TRBD1 (5 bases). CDR1 and CDR2 from the germline V gene are SGHTA and FQGNSA. The CDR3 has 15 residues. The V gene lost 1 base and the J gene lost 7 bases, with 16 bases spanning the gap. The CDR3 nucleotides read TGTGCCAGCAGCTTAGGAGCAACTCAGGGTCGTGGCTACACCTTC. Residues: CASSLGATQGRGYTF.

This sequence joins TRBV19 and TRBJ1-1, with D perhaps TRBD1 (5 bases). There are 14 residues in the CDR3. The germline V gene encodes CDR1 LNHDA and CDR2 SQIVND (reference sequence). Trimming left V 3 bases short and J 5 bases short, with 13 bases between. Here the CDR3 DNA reads TGTGCCAGTAGTATCGACAGTCCGGGGACTGAAGCTTTCTTT. Translating gives CASSIDSPGTEAFF.

The chain links TRBV28 to TRBJ1-5; possibly TRBD1 for D (5 bases). The germline V gene encodes CDR1 MDHEN and CDR2 SYDVKM. V was trimmed by 2 bases and J by 4 bases, leaving 12 bases between them. There are 15 residues in the CDR3. The DNA for the CDR3 is TGTGCCAGCAGTTTAGGAGGGACCCCTAATCAGCCCCAGCATTTT. Translation gives CASSLGGTPNQPQHF.

With respect to this clone: A much bigger clone sits one base away, suggesting this may be a read error. Without the conserved terminal phenylalanine or tryptophan, this CDR3 likely stems from a read error. V and J are TRBV5-6 and TRBJ1-1; D unclear. This CDR3 is 13 amino acids long. The V end lost 7 bases, the J end lost 4 bases, and 14 bases lay between the germline ends. Germline CDR1 SGHDT, CDR2 YYEEEE. The CDR3 region is CASAPWGPTEAFL. The CDR3 nucleotides are TGTGCCAGCGCCCCCTGGGGTCCCACTGAAGCTTTCCTT.

The rearrangement joins TRBV14 to TRBJ1-1, with D possibly matching TRBD1 (5 bases). The CDR3 runs 16 residues. Deletions cut 4 bases from V and 1 base from J, with 16 bases between. Germline CDR1 reads SGHDN; CDR2 reads FVKESK. CDR3 residues: CASSRRQGRTNTEAFF. CDR3 coding DNA: TGTGCCAGCAGCCGGCGGCAGGGACGAACGAACACTGAAGCTTTCTTT. The full variable domain, with the rest looked up from reference TRBV14 and TRBJ1-1, is EAGVTQFPSHSVIEKGQTVTLRCDPISGHDNLYWYRRVMGKEIKFLLHFVKESKQDESGMPNNRFLAERTGGTYSTLKVQPAELEDSGVYFCASSRRQGRTNTEAFFGQGTRLTVV.

The rearrangement uses TRBV30 and TRBJ1-3; D uncertain. The CDR3 consists of 12 residues. Trimming removed 5 bases from V and 1 base from J, with 6 bases in between. The germline V gene has CDR1 GTSNPN and CDR2 SVGIG (reference sequence). The DNA of the CDR3 is TGTGCCTGGGGGGTTTCTGGAAACACCATATATTTT. Protein: CAWGVSGNTIYF.

This CDR3 is CASSLAGLSQHF. The CDR3 DNA reads as TGTGCCAGCAGCTTAGCGGGACTCTCCCAGCATTTT. V usage is TRBV7-9 and J usage is TRBJ1-5, with D possibly matching TRBD1 (5 bases). Trimming removed 0 bases at V and 11 bases at J, with 8 bases between. The V gene's germline CDR1 is SEHNR and CDR2 FQNEAQ (reference sequence). The CDR3 runs 12 residues.

The chain recombines TRBV6-6 with TRBJ1-5, with D possibly being TRBD1 (5 bases). V was clipped by 0 bases and J by 4 bases, with 7 bases between them. The CDR3 contains 14 residues. CDR1 and CDR2 (germline): MNHNY, SVGAGI (reference sequence). The CDR3 bases are TGTGCCAGCAGTTACTCGCGGGGGAATCAGCCCCAGCATTTT. This translates into CASSYSRGNQPQHF.

This chain joins TRBV29-1 and TRBJ1-1, with a weak D call TRBD1 (6 bases). In germline, CDR1 is SQVTM, CDR2 ANQGSEA. The CDR3 covers 18 residues. Deletions cut 4 bases from V and 2 bases from J, with 26 bases between. CDR3: CSVAEGPGRGWGNTEAFF. The CDR3 DNA follows: TGCAGCGTTGCCGAAGGACCCGGCAGGGGATGGGGTAACACTGAAGCTTTCTTT.

The chain combines TRBV9 with TRBJ1-2; D remains unclear. The V end was cut by 0 bases, the J end by 2 bases, with 5 bases between. CDR1 and CDR2 (germline): SGDLS, YYNGEE. This CDR3 region has 13 residues. The CDR3 here is CASSVDPNYGYTF. The CDR3 region has the DNA TGTGCCAGCAGCGTAGATCCCAACTATGGCTACACCTTC.

The chain recombines TRBV5-4 with TRBJ2-1; possibly TRBD2 for D (6 bases). This CDR3 has 12 residues. Germline CDR1 is SGHNT and CDR2 is YYREEE (reference sequence). With 0 bases removed from V and 12 bases from J, the gap between germline ends came to 10 bases. CDR3 in DNA: TGTGCCAGCAGCTTGGCCCTGGAGGGGCAGTTCTTC. Protein product: CASSLALEGQFF.

The CDR3 DNA follows: TGTGCCAGCAGTCCCCTGGGACAGGGAAATCAGCCCCAGCATTTT. Its protein is CASSPLGQGNQPQHF. The chain employs TRBV6-5 and TRBJ1-5; 9 nucleotides align to TRBD1. With 5 bases clipped from V and 4 bases from J, the junction kept 6 bases outside the gene matches. The CDR3 is 15 residues long. CDR1 and CDR2 (germline): MNHEY, SVGAGI.

The gene calls are TRBV7-9 and TRBJ1-1; D possibly corresponds to TRBD1 (5 bases). Germline loops: CDR1 SEHNR, CDR2 FQNEAQ (reference sequence). V lost 5 bases, J lost 1 base, and 11 bases lay in between. The CDR3 totals 14 residues. CDR3 residues: CASSGGATNTEAFF. As DNA, the CDR3 is TGTGCCAGCAGCGGCGGGGCAACGAACACTGAAGCTTTCTTT. Full variable domain (missing parts from reference TRBV7-9 and TRBJ1-1): DTGVSQNPRHKITKRGQNVTFRCDPISEHNRLYWYRQTLGQGPEFLTYFQNEAQLEKSRLLSDRFSAERPKGSFSTLEIQRTEQGDSAMYLCASSGGATNTEAFFGQGTRLTVV.

The sample holds one count of this clone. The J gene is TRBJ2-7, the V gene TRBV19; D uncertain. From germline, CDR1 is LNHDA and CDR2 SQIVND (reference sequence). V lost 10 bases and J 3 bases, leaving 13 bases between the germline ends. This CDR3 has 12 amino acids. CDR3 in DNA: TGTGCCACCAGGACGGACCTCTACGAGCAGTACTTC. As protein: CATRTDLYEQYF.

The rearrangement joins TRBV25-1 to TRBJ2-2, with TRBD1 as a possible D gene (6 bases). V lost 0 bases to trimming and J lost 5 bases, with 10 bases between them. The CDR3 spans 15 residues. In germline, CDR1 is MGHDK, CDR2 SYGVNS. CDR3 loop: CASSEYAGVTGELFF. CDR3 nucleotide sequence: TGTGCCAGCAGTGAATACGCAGGGGTTACCGGGGAGCTGTTTTTT.

CDR3 DNA sequence: TGCGCCAGCAGCTTGGTAGTCGGACAGGGGTACTATGGCTACACCTTC. Protein: CASSLVVGQGYYGYTF. The chain links TRBV5-1 to TRBJ1-2; 9 nucleotides agree with TRBD1. This CDR3 has 16 amino acids. In germline, CDR1 is SGHRS, CDR2 YFSETQ. V was pared by 0 bases and J by 3 bases, with 6 bases of the junction left unmatched.

This chain connects TRBV7-2 to TRBJ2-5; D remains unclear. This CDR3 has 11 residues. V dropped 3 bases and J dropped 5 bases, with 4 bases sitting between them. The germline V gene has CDR1 SGHTA and CDR2 FQGNSA. The CDR3 here is CASSFLETQYF. The CDR3 DNA reads as TGTGCCAGCAGCTTCTTGGAGACCCAGTACTTC.

The V and J genes are TRBV29-1 and TRBJ1-2, with unresolved D. Trimming cost V 2 bases and J 4 bases, with 5 bases left between them. The CDR3 length is 11 residues. The germline CDR1 and CDR2 sequences are SQVTM and ANQGSEA. CDR3 nucleotides: TGCAGCGTTGAATCCCTCTATGGCTACACCTTC. As protein: CSVESLYGYTF.

The chain uses TRBV11-3 and TRBJ1-1; the match to TRBD1 covers 8 bases. The CDR3 sequence is 16 residues long. Germline trimming cut 8 bases from V and 0 bases from J; bases unmatched to any gene: 11. In germline, CDR1 is SGHNT, CDR2 YENEEA. The CDR3 DNA is TGTGCCAGCGAACCCCGCAGGGGGCTTATGAACACTGAAGCTTTCTTT. As protein: CASEPRRGLMNTEAFF.

This clone was detected only a few times. The chain joins TRBV6-1 to TRBJ2-7; D is undetermined. Trimming shortened V by 7 bases and J by 5 bases, and 18 bases separated the two germline ends. The CDR3 is 14 amino acids. Germline CDR1 MNHNS, CDR2 SASEGT. In DNA, the CDR3 is TGTGCCAGCAATCCGCCAAGGCAAGTTCACGAGCAGTACTTC. Translating it yields CASNPPRQVHEQYF.

The chain links TRBV5-4 to TRBJ1-2, with D hard to call. V lost 0 bases, J lost 3 bases, and 12 bases lay in between. Germline V gene lookup returns CDR1 SGHNT and CDR2 YYREEE (reference sequence). The CDR3 consists of 15 residues. CDR3 sequence: CASSLATLSYYGYTF. CDR3 nucleotides: TGTGCCAGCAGCTTGGCGACACTCTCATACTATGGCTACACCTTC.

The rearrangement uses TRBV28 and TRBJ1-1, with unresolved D. Germline loops: CDR1 MDHEN, CDR2 SYDVKM. This CDR3 region has 11 residues. Trimming cost V 11 bases and J 0 bases, with 7 bases left between them. CDR3 amino acids: CAVLMNTEAFF. In DNA, the CDR3 is TGTGCCGTCCTAATGAACACTGAAGCTTTCTTT. Combining the CDR3 with reference TRBV28 and TRBJ1-1 gives the whole variable domain DVKVTQSSRYLVKRTGEKVFLECVQDMDHENMFWYRQDPGLGLRLIYFSYDVKMKEKGDIPEGYSVSREKKERFSLILESASTNQTSMYLCAVLMNTEAFFGQGTRLTVV.